This T cell receptor (beta chain) was captured in a study of CD8 T cells in Susac syndrome. This clonotype was observed a few times. Its antigen is currently unknown. Findings and limits, study-wide: A relatively small number of individuals underwent TCR sequencing and HLA analysis.

RNA, at roughly 0.45 to 1 ug, was reverse transcribed with random hexamers. TCRdb ran MiXCR on the immunoSEQ multiplex PCR reads and lists one entry per CDR3 protein. Of 60,000 to 75,000 distinct CDR3 sequences in the sample, approximately 95% were seen once. The CDR3 sequence is 15 residues long. Germline CDR1 reads SGHVS; CDR2 reads FNYEAQ. Trimming removed 5 bases at V and 7 bases at J, with 17 bases between. This chain joins TRBV7-6 and TRBJ1-4; maybe TRBD1 (6 bases). The clonotype comes from a human donor in good health. The sample was CD8+ T cells from PBMCs. The CDR3 spells CASSPQQGRGEKLFF. The CDR3 DNA reads as TGTGCCAGCAGCCCTCAGCAGGGGCGGGGTGAAAAACTGTTTTTT. Looking up the rest from reference TRBV7-6 and TRBJ1-4 gives the full variable domain: GAGVSQSPRYKVTKRGQDVALRCDPISGHVSLYWYRQALGQGPEFLTYFNYEAQQDKSGLPNDRFSAERPEGSISTLTIQRTEQRDSAMYRCASSPQQGRGEKLFFGSGTQLSVL.